This T cell receptor beta chain was sequenced for a study of T-cell reconstitution after alpha-beta-depleted transplantation in children (dated by TCRdb to about 2016). Describing the broader study: The study quantitatively tracked T-cell immune reconstitution after TCRalphabeta/CD19-depleted allogeneic hematopoietic cell transplantation in children using TCR repertoire profiling.

To prepare the library, PCR was applied. Sequenced on an Illumina HiSeq 2500. TCR library preparation used molecular barcoding, with unique molecular identifiers applied to normalize quantification of the TCRbeta repertoire. TCRdb applied fastp at Q25 and MiXCR to the public reads, then kept only in-frame beta chains. CDR3 protein duplicates are merged, each entry listing the most common genes and DNA. The sample table lists 500,000 to 650,000 distinct CDR3 sequences, approximately 10% of them with a count of one. Roughly 15% of the sample is held by the ten biggest clonotypes. The treatment or condition label, as the study defines it: allogeneic hematopoietic cell transplantation with graft depleted of TCRalphabeta T cells and CD19 B cells. The transplant recipients were children given TCRalphabeta/CD19-depleted allogeneic hematopoietic cell grafts. Only a few counts were recorded for this clonotype. No antigen is known for it. No quality values exist for individual bases; no much larger clone is one base distant.

The paper as a whole reports these results and caveats: About two months after transplant, the apparently early recovery of alphabetaT-cell counts reportedly depended on just several hundred clones that had expanded rapidly and came from non-depleted graft cells. In some patients, the high TCRbeta diversity seen at day 60 was put down to recipient T cells and intrathymic progenitors that had survived conditioning. Over the following months the frequencies of hyperexpanded clones went down, and after one year T-cell counts and TCRbeta diversity were mostly credited to newly produced T cells.

V trim: 1 base; J trim: 4 bases; unmatched bases: 3. Reading from cysteine to phenylalanine, the CDR3 counts 15 amino acids. Only the CDR3 region is kept as DNA, spanning 45 bases read in frame from base 1. Based on the germline V gene (reference sequence), the CDR1 and CDR2 sequences are LNHNV and YYDKDF. Recombination linked TRBV15 to TRBJ2-7; TRBD1 aligns with 11 central bases. Material: PBMCs, mostly from graft donor cells, obtained 180 days after TCRalphabeta/CD19-depleted stem cell transplant. This sequence originates from a female patient between 2 and 15 years old who had a stem cell transplant for aplastic anemia, so the T cells may come from the graft donor. The nucleotide sequence reads TGTGCCACCAGCAGAGGGGACAGGGGGTTGTACGAGCAGTACTTC. It specifies CATSRGDRGLYEQYF. Extended through the reference TRBV15 and TRBJ2-7 proteins, this CDR3 yields the full variable domain: DAMVIQNPRYQVTQFGKPVTLSCSQTLNHNVMYWYQQKSSQAPKLLFHYYDKDFNNEADTPDNFQSRRPNTSFCFLDIRSPGLGDTAMYLCATSRGDRGLYEQYFGPGTRLTVT.